This passage covers 14 T cell receptor beta chains from one sample sequenced in a study of OX40 agonist ivuxolimab in advanced cancers. Some clones are missing from TCRdb's copy, which holds only in-frame ones; the method was immunoSEQ multiplex PCR. The sample holds 50,000 to 65,000 clones, 70% to 90% seen once. Sequences were derived from CD4+ or CD8+ T cells sorted from blood, sampled in a trial of the OX40 agonist ivuxolimab. These receptors all come from an adult with an advanced solid tumor such as melanoma, head and neck, liver or kidney cancer.

The chain links TRBV30 to TRBJ1-4; D is perhaps TRBD1 (6 bases). Trimming took off 0 bases at V and 2 bases at J, with 10 bases between the two ends. This CDR3 has 15 residues. Germline CDR1 is GTSNPN and CDR2 is SVGIG (reference sequence). In nucleotides, the CDR3 is TGTGCCTGGAGTGTCACCAGGGGCACTAATGAAAAACTGTTTTTT. It translates to CAWSVTRGTNEKLFF.

The chain carries TRBV6-5 and TRBJ2-3, with D tentatively TRBD2 (5 bases). The CDR3 is made up of 15 amino acids. Trimming shortened V by 2 bases and J by 0 bases, and 9 bases separated the two germline ends. Germline V lookup: CDR1 MNHEY, CDR2 SVGAGI. The CDR3 is CASSYTRGSTDTQYF. CDR3 DNA sequence: TGTGCCAGCAGTTACACCCGAGGGAGCACAGATACGCAGTATTTT.

This sequence joins TRBV2 and TRBJ2-5; 11 bases fit TRBD2. The V and J ends lost 6 bases and 1 base, in that order; junction bases with no gene match: 4. The CDR3 is 15 residues long. Per germline, CDR1 SNHLY and CDR2 FYNNEI. DNA of the CDR3: TGTGCCAGCAGACAGACTAGCGGGGTCCAAGAGACCCAGTACTTC. Residues: CASRQTSGVQETQYF.

This chain connects TRBV2 to TRBJ2-3; D is possibly TRBD1 (5 bases). V lost 6 bases, J lost 4 bases, and 14 bases lay in between. The CDR3 loop spans 14 amino acids. Germline V lookup: CDR1 SNHLY, CDR2 FYNNEI. The CDR3 loop is CASSPDQGADTQYF. The CDR3 DNA reads as TGTGCCAGCAGCCCCGACCAGGGTGCAGATACGCAGTATTTT.

The chain combines TRBV19 with TRBJ2-3, with 11 bases identical to TRBD1. J was trimmed by 3 bases and V by 6 bases; bases with no gene match: 2. CDR3 length equals 14 residues. From germline, CDR1 is LNHDA and CDR2 SQIVND (reference sequence). This CDR3 is CASRGTGGTDTQYF. CDR3 nucleotides: TGTGCCAGTAGAGGGACAGGGGGGACAGATACGCAGTATTTT.

The gene calls are TRBV5-6 and TRBJ2-5, with D possibly TRBD1 on 5 matching bases. The CDR3 contains 15 residues. V was shortened by 4 bases and J by 1 base, with 14 bases between the two germline ends. Germline V CDR1 and CDR2: SGHDT, YYEEEE. The CDR3 DNA reads as TGTGCCAGCAGCCAGGGCACCTTCTTCCAAGAGACCCAGTACTTC. Residues: CASSQGTFFQETQYF.

CDR3 nucleotide sequence: TGTGCCAGCAGTTTCCAGGGTAGGAGCAATCAGCCCCAGCATTTT. Its translation: CASSFQGRSNQPQHF. The chain links TRBV2 to TRBJ1-5; tentatively, D is TRBD1 (5 bases). Germline CDR1 and CDR2: SNHLY and FYNNEI. There are 15 residues in the CDR3. V lost 5 bases to trimming and J lost 1 base, with 12 bases between them. Drawing the rest from reference TRBV2 and TRBJ1-5, the complete variable domain is EPEVTQTPSHQVTQMGQEVILRCVPISNHLYFYWYRQILGQKVEFLVSFYNNEISEKSEIFDDQFSVERPDGSNFTLKIRSTKLEDSAMYFCASSFQGRSNQPQHFGDGTRLSIL.

The rearrangement links TRBV6-6 to TRBJ1-2; TRBD1 might be the D (5 bases). V was clipped by 0 bases and J by 2 bases, with 10 bases between them. Germline loops: CDR1 MNHNY, CDR2 SVGAGI (reference sequence). This CDR3 spans 15 amino acids. The CDR3: CASSYSGQENYGYTF. The DNA of the CDR3 is TGTGCCAGCAGTTACTCGGGGCAGGAGAACTATGGCTACACCTTC.

The chain joins TRBV18 to TRBJ1-5, with D perhaps matching TRBD1 (6 bases). V was shortened by 2 bases and J by 0 bases, with 8 bases between the two germline ends. This CDR3 contains 15 residues. Germline CDR1 is KGHSH and CDR2 is LQKENI. The CDR3: CASSPTGHSNQPQHF. CDR3 nucleotides: TGTGCCAGCTCACCAACAGGGCATAGCAATCAGCCCCAGCATTTT.

The CDR3 region has the DNA TGTGCCAGCAGGTTGGACAGGGATCAGCCCCAGCATTTT. Amino acid sequence: CASRLDRDQPQHF. This chain uses TRBV6-1 with TRBJ1-5; 8 bases are a match to TRBD1. Looked up from germline, CDR1 is MNHNS and CDR2 is SASEGT. The CDR3 length is 13 residues. V was clipped by 6 bases and J by 5 bases; unmatched bases: 3.

The chain combines TRBV6-5 with TRBJ1-6; D not certain. Germline V gene sequence: CDR1 MNHEY, CDR2 SVGAGI. Trimming left V 8 bases short and J 7 bases short, with 12 bases between. CDR3 length equals 13 residues. The CDR3 loop reads CASAERWNSPLHF. CDR3 nucleotide sequence: TGTGCCAGCGCGGAACGGTGGAATTCACCCCTCCACTTT.

The chain couples TRBV5-5 to TRBJ1-2; 8 nucleotides align to TRBD1. Losses at the gene ends were 4 bases for V and 6 bases for J; bases not matched to a gene: 11. This CDR3 is built from 15 residues. CDR1 SGHKS and CDR2 YYEKEE come from the germline V gene (reference sequence). The DNA for the CDR3 is TGTGCCAGCAGCCCACACGGACAGGGCGGGGATGGCTACACCTTC. Its protein is CASSPHGQGGDGYTF.

The chain recombines TRBV19 with TRBJ2-7; D could derive from TRBD1 or TRBD2 (5 bases each). There are 16 residues in the CDR3. CDR1 and CDR2 from the germline V gene are LNHDA and SQIVND (reference sequence). With 1 base removed from V and 3 bases from J, the gap between germline ends came to 16 bases. The DNA for the CDR3 is TGTGCCAGTAGTATAGGCCTCGCCGGGACCTACTACGAGCAGTACTTC. This gives the protein CASSIGLAGTYYEQYF.

The J gene is TRBJ1-4, the V gene TRBV19, with 10 bases identical to TRBD1. Germline loops: CDR1 LNHDA, CDR2 SQIVND (reference sequence). The CDR3 totals 15 residues. V lost 6 bases to trimming and J lost 5 bases; unmatched junction nucleotides: 6. In DNA form, the CDR3 reads TGTGCCAGTAGCTTCTCGACAGGGGGCAATGAAAAACTGTTTTTT. Its protein is CASSFSTGGNEKLFF.